This is a list of T cell receptor beta chains from one sample in a study of blood T cell repertoires in COVID-19. Method: immunoSEQ multiplex PCR; TCRdb's copy keeps in-frame clones and lacks some. The sample yields around 63,000 clones, 65% to 85% seen once. The specimen sequenced was peripheral blood. Source of these receptors: a man aged 60 to 75 with acute or convalescent COVID-19. Each CDR3 is given with its conserved first and last residue. D genes are given only for firm matches. Some rows have no size entry. The others give once, few or many, or a class for an expanded clone.

D gene	clone size	V gene	J gene	CDR3 DNA	CDR3 protein
.	.	TRBV19	TRBJ1-5	TGTGCCAGTAAGACGGCGGGTTGGCCCCAGCATTTT	CASKTAGWPQHF
TRBD2	.	TRBV10-2	TRBJ2-1	TGCGCCAGCAGTGAGTCGACGGCGCCCGGGGGGGTCAATGAGCAGTTCTTC	CASSESTAPGGVNEQFF
TRBD2	.	TRBV6-5	TRBJ2-7	TGTGCCACTAGGGAGGGGAGCTCCTACGAGCAGTACTTC	CATREGSSYEQYF
.	.	TRBV30	TRBJ2-1	TGTGCCTGGAGATCTGGACAGGCGGGACGGTTGGGTGAGCAGTTCTTC	CAWRSGQAGRLGEQFF
TRBD1	.	TRBV9	TRBJ2-7	TGTGCCAGCAGCGTATTTGGGACAGGCGAGCAGTACTTC	CASSVFGTGEQYF
TRBD2	.	TRBV5-6	TRBJ2-5	TGTGCCAGCAGCCTACTAGCGGGCGAAGAGACCCAGTACTTC	CASSLLAGEETQYF
.	.	TRBV4-1	TRBJ2-1	TGCGCCAGCAGGTTAGTGGGTGCGGATGCGGCGGCGCAGTTCTTC	CASRLVGADAAAQFF
TRBD2	.	TRBV11-2	TRBJ2-1	TGTGCCAGCAGCTCCTGGACTAGCGGGGGGTACAATGAGCAGTTCTTC	CASSSWTSGGYNEQFF
.	.	TRBV24-1	TRBJ2-6	TGTGCCACCGGCCTCTCTGGGGCCAACGTCCTGACTTTC	CATGLSGANVLTF
TRBD1	.	TRBV19	TRBJ1-1	TGTGCCAGTAGGGGACAGGGGGCCACTGAAGCTTTCTTT	CASRGQGATEAFF
.	.	TRBV7-9	TRBJ1-2	TGTGCCAGCAGCTTCTCAGGGGACTATGGCTACACCTTC	CASSFSGDYGYTF
.	few	TRBV10-2	TRBJ1-5	TGCGCCAGCAGCGAACAGGGTAGCAATCAGCCCCAGCATTTT	CASSEQGSNQPQHF
.	.	TRBV10-2	TRBJ2-3	TGCGCCAGCAGTCTTCGAAGAGTGGGCACAGATACGCAGTATTTT	CASSLRRVGTDTQYF
.	.	TRBV5-8	TRBJ1-2	TGTGCCAGCAGCTCCCAACCAGACTCCTACTGGGGCTACACCTTC	CASSSQPDSYWGYTF
.	.	TRBV19	TRBJ2-3	TGTGCCAGTAGCCACCTGTTGGGCGGGCCCGGCACAGATACGCAGTATTTT	CASSHLLGGPGTDTQYF
.	.	TRBV18	TRBJ2-5	TGTGCCAGCTCACCCCCGGGCGGTGGGGCGACCCAGTACTTC	CASSPPGGGATQYF